This T cell receptor (beta chain) was identified in a study of identical twins. This clonotype was seen more than once but under ten times. The antigen is undetermined. The CDR3 consists of 18 residues. Germline loops: CDR1 SNHLY, CDR2 FYNNEI. Trimming stripped 7 bases from V and 1 base from J, with 23 bases between. Study-wide results and limits: Sharing of beta out-of-frame sequences by twins showed a weaker excess. Conclusions were based on cross-sectional statistical analysis, without following the same donors. Models underestimated out-of-frame TCR alpha sharing in monozygotic twins.

TCRdb re-derived calls from the 5' RACE reads in MiXCR, one entry per CDR3 protein. Of under 1 million distinct CDR3 sequences listed, 9% to 15% are singletons. The same sample was also used in a study of yellow fever vaccine responses in identical twins.

The chain employs TRBV2 and TRBJ2-1, with no clear D. The sample consisted of PBMCs. The receptor comes from a woman under 30 in good health. The chain's CDR3 is CASTPPPWSALSYNEQFF. The CDR3 nucleotides are TGTGCCAGCACCCCTCCCCCGTGGAGCGCTCTGTCCTACAATGAGCAGTTCTTC.